The sequence of this TCR beta chain was determined in a study of blood T cell repertoires in COVID-19. In the authors' workflow: The authors estimated nucleated cell counts from reference gene primer amplification. Repertoires were generated with immunoSEQ multiplex PCR, while TCRdb's copy carries only in-frame clones and drops some. That table is the source of V, J and clone size, and D and trimming were worked out from the DNA. Among fewer than 250,000 clones, about four fifths were seen once, and the ten largest hold 2.5% to 3%. The germline gives CDR1 LNHDA, CDR2 SQIVND (reference sequence). CDR3 length: 17 residues. Trimming pared 3 bases from V and 3 bases from J, leaving 21 bases between.

The sequencing input was peripheral blood. This clonotype was obtained from a woman aged 40 to 49 with active or convalescent COVID-19. The chain uses TRBV19 and TRBJ2-7; no firm D call. CDR3 in amino acids: CASSIIVGLGRNYEQYF. In nucleotides, the CDR3 is TGTGCCAGTAGTATTATAGTTGGATTGGGCAGAAACTACGAGCAGTACTTC.